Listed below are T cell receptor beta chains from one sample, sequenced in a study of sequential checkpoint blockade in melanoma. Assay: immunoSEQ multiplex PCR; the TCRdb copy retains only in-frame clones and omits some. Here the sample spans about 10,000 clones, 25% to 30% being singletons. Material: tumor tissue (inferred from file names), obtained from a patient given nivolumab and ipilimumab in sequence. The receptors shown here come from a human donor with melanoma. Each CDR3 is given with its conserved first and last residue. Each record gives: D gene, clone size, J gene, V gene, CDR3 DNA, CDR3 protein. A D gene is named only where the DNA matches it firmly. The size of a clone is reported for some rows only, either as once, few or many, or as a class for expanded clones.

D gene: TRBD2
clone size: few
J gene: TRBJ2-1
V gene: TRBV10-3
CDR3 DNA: TGTGCCATCAGTGAGTCTGGAAGGGCTAGCGGGGGCCGCAATGAGCAGTTCTTC
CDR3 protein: CAISESGRASGGRNEQFF

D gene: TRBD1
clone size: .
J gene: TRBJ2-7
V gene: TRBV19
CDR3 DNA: TGTGCCAGTAGACCGTGGGACAGGAGTTTGGAGCAGTACTTC
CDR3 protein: CASRPWDRSLEQYF

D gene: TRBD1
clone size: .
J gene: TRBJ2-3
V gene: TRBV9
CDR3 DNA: TGTGCCACCACCCCGGGACAGGTTTTGCCAGATACGCAGTATTTT
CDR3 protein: CATTPGQVLPDTQYF

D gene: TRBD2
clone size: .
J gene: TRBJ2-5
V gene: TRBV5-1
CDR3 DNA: TGCGCCAGCAGCTTGGGGCTAGCGGGGGCCCAAGAGACCCAGTACTTC
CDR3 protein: CASSLGLAGAQETQYF

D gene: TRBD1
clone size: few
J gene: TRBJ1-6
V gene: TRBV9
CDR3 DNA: TGTGCCAGCAGCCCCGAAATGACAGGGATTAATTCACCCCTCCACTTT
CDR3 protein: CASSPEMTGINSPLHF

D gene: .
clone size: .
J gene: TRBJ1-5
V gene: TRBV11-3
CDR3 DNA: TGTGCCAGCAGCATACAGGGCGTCAATCAGCCCCAGCATTTT
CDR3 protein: CASSIQGVNQPQHF

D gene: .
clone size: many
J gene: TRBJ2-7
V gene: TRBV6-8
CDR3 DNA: TGTGCCAGCAGTTACGGGGCAGGAGGGGTTTACGAGCAGTACTTC
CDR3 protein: CASSYGAGGVYEQYF

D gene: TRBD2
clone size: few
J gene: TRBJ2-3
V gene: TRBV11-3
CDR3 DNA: TGTGCCAGCAGCGTCCCGCTTAGCGGGGTAACAGATACGCAGTATTTT
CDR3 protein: CASSVPLSGVTDTQYF

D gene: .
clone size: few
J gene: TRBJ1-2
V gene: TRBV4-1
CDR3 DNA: TGCGCCAGCAAATCTACAGCCGCCGACTATGGCTACACCTTC
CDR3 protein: CASKSTAADYGYTF

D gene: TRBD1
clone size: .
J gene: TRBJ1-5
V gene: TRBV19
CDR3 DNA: TGTGCCAGTAGCCTTGCGGGACAGATAAATCAGCCCCAGCATTTT
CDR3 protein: CASSLAGQINQPQHF

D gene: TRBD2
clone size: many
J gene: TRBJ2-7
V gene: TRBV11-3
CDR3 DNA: TGTGCCAGCACTATTAGCGGGGCTTCCTACGAGCAGTACTTC
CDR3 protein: CASTISGASYEQYF

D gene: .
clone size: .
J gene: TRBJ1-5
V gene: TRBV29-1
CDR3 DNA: TGCAGCGTTTGGACCCATTGGGGCAATCAGCCCCAGCATTTT
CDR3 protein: CSVWTHWGNQPQHF

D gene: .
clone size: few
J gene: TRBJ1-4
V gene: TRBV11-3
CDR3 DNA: TGTGCCAGCAGCTTGACCGGGATCGGAGAAAAACTGTTTTTT
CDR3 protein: CASSLTGIGEKLFF

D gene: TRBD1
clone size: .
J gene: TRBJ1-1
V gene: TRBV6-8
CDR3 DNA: TGTGCCATCAGAGACAGGGTTATTGATGAAGCTTTCTTT
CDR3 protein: CAIRDRVIDEAFF

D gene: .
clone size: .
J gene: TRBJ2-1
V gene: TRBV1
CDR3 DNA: TGCGCCAGCAGCCAAGATCTAAGCGGGGGAGATGTCTACAATGAGCAGTTCTTC
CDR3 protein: CASSQDLSGGDVYNEQFF

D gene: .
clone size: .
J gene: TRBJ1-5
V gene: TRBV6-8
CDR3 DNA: TGTGCCAGCAGTTCAGGGTTTACGAGGGGGAGCAATCAGCCCCAGCATTTT
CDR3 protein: CASSSGFTRGSNQPQHF

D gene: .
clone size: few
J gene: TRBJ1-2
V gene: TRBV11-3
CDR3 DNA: TGTGCCAGCAGCTTGGATCGGGCTTGGGGAGGCTACACCTTC
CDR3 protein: CASSLDRAWGGYTF

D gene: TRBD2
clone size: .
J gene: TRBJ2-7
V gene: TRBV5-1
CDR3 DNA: TGCGCCAGCAACAGAGCGGGGGATCCGTCCTACGAGCAGTACTTC
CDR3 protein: CASNRAGDPSYEQYF

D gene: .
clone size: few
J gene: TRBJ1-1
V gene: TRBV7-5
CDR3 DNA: TGTGCCAGCAGCCCTGTGGGAGGGCCGAAGAACACTGAAGCTTTCTTT
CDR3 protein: CASSPVGGPKNTEAFF

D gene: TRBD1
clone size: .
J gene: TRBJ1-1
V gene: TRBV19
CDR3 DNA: TGTGCCAGTAGTTTAACTACCACCGGGACAGCGAACACTGAAGCTTTCTTT
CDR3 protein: CASSLTTTGTANTEAFF

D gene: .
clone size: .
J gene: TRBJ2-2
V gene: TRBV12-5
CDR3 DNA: TGTGCCAGCACTACACTGAACACCGGGGAGCTGTTTTTT
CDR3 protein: CASTTLNTGELFF

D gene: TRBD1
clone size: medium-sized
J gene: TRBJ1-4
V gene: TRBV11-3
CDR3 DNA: TGTGCCAGCACCACAGGGACAGGGGGCCATAATGAAAAACTGTTTTTT
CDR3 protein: CASTTGTGGHNEKLFF

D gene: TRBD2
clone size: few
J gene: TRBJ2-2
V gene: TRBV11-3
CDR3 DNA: TGTGCCAGCAGCCAACTGGGACTAGCGGCGAACACCGGGGAGCTGTTTTTT
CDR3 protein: CASSQLGLAANTGELFF

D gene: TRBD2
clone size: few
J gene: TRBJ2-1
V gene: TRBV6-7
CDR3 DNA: TGTGCCTCCGCGGGGGGAGGATTTTACAATGAGCAGTTCTTC
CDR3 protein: CASAGGGFYNEQFF

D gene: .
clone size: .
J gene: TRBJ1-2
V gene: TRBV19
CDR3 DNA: TGTGCCATCGCAGCAGAAACCGGCTACACCTTC
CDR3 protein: CAIAAETGYTF

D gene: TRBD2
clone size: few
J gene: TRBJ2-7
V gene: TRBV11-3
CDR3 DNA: TGTGCCAGCAGCTTAGGGCTAGCGGGGATTACCTACGAGCAGTACTTC
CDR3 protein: CASSLGLAGITYEQYF

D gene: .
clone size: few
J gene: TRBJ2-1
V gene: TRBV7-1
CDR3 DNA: TGTGCCAGCAGCTTAGGTAACTACAATGAGCAGTTCTTC
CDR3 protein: CASSLGNYNEQFF

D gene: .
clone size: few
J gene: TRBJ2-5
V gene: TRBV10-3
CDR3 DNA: TGTGCCAGCTTTCCCAACAGGCAGAGCGAAGAGACCCAGTACTTC
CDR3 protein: CASFPNRQSEETQYF

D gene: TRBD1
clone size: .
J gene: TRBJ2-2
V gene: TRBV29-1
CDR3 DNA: TGCAGCGCAGGACAGGGTTCAGGGGAGCTGTTTTTT
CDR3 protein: CSAGQGSGELFF

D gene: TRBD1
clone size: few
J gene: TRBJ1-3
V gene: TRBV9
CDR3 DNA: TGTGCCAGCAGCGCGGGGACAGGTCCTGGAAACACCATATATTTT
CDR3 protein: CASSAGTGPGNTIYF

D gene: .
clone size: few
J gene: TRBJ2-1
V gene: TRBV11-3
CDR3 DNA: TGTGCCAGCAGCCCGGGTACAGCAGTTAACAATGAGCAGTTCTTC
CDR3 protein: CASSPGTAVNNEQFF